What follows are 24 T cell receptor gamma chains derived from one specimen sequenced in a study of gamma delta lymphoproliferative disorders and STAT genes. The receptor sequences were amplified from genomic DNA of peripheral blood mononuclear cells. TCRdb made new clone calls on the multiplex PCR reads using CATT. The sample records 950 or so gamma-chain clones, more than 25% being singletons. The sequenced material came from blood. Source of these receptors: a human donor in good health.

The gene calls are TRGV2 and TRGJP1. The J gene is absent in TCRdb and was assigned here via DNA matching to germline. The CDR3 consists of 14 residues. The V gene end was trimmed by 0 bases and the J gene end by 5 bases; junction bases not matched to a gene: 3. The V gene's germline CDR1 is EGSNGY and CDR2 YDSYNSKV. The CDR3 loop reads CATWDGLTGWFKIF. The CDR3 DNA is TGTGCCACCTGGGACGGGCTAACTGGTTGGTTCAAGATATTT.

The rearrangement links TRGV2 to TRGJP2. TCRdb records no J gene; here it was assigned by comparing the DNA to germline. CDR1 is EGSNGY, CDR2 YDSYNSKV, per germline. Trimming removed 5 bases from V and 2 bases from J; junction bases left unmatched: 2. There are 13 residues in the CDR3. The CDR3 region has the DNA TGTGCCACCTGGGGGAGTAGTGATTGGATCAAGACGTTT. This encodes CATWGSSDWIKTF.

This clone is medium-sized (0.01 to 0.1%) by share. J is TRGJ1 or TRGJ2 and V is TRGV10. The J gene was not available in TCRdb and was assigned here by matching the DNA to germline segments. TRGV10 is noted as an ORF with a role that remains uncertain. J was trimmed by 3 bases and V by 8 bases; bases with no gene match: 17. This CDR3 comprises 16 residues. The CDR3 DNA follows: TGTGCTGCGTGGGATTATAACTTGGGTTTTTATTATAAGAAACTCTTT. Its translation is CAAWDYNLGFYYKKLF.

This clone was seen a handful of times. A much larger clone sits a single nucleotide away, making a read error possible. This sequence joins TRGV4 and TRGJ1 or TRGJ2. The J gene, absent from TCRdb, was called here by matching the DNA to germline. The CDR3 has 10 amino acids. Per germline, CDR1 EGSTGY and CDR2 YDSYTSSV. Trimming took 3 bases from V and 7 from J; bases not matched to a gene: 0. CDR3 region: CATWDYKKLF. The CDR3 region has the DNA TGTGCCACCTGGGATTATAAGAAACTCTTT.

A remark on this clone: No DNA is shown, since the ends of the CDR3 on it are uncertain; the CDR3 is the one TCRdb lists. J gene calling gave no result, while the V gene is TRGV11. TRGV11 is recorded as an ORF, its role being uncertain. The CDR3 is 16 residues long, ends included. The CDR3 protein is CTTVPAGLNELLKKLF.

Judged by abundance, this clone is medium-sized (0.01 to 0.1%). V and J are TRGV3 and TRGJ1 or TRGJ2. Matching the DNA to germline supplied the J gene, which TCRdb does not give. Germline CDR1 VTNTFY, CDR2 YDVSTARD (reference sequence). With 5 bases clipped from V and 12 bases from J, the junction kept 7 bases outside the gene matches. The CDR3 length is 10 residues. The CDR3 here is CATWAPWKLF. The CDR3 DNA reads TGTGCCACCTGGGCCCCCTGGAAACTCTTT.

By share, this clone counts as large. V usage is TRGV3 and J usage is TRGJ1 or TRGJ2. TCRdb lists no J gene, so it was determined here by aligning the DNA to germline. The ends lost 0 bases at V and 2 bases at J; junction bases unmatched: 4. Germline values: CDR1 VTNTFY, CDR2 YDVSTARD (reference sequence). There are 14 residues in the CDR3. This CDR3 is CATWDRRYYYKKLF. CDR3 coding DNA: TGTGCCACCTGGGACAGGCGGTATTATTATAAGAAACTCTTT.

The chain joins TRGV4 to TRGJP1. No J gene was available from TCRdb, and it was assigned here by a germline match of the DNA. J was trimmed by 0 bases and V by 12 bases; bases with no gene match: 7. Germline V gene lookup returns CDR1 EGSTGY and CDR2 YDSYTSSV. The length of the CDR3 is 13 residues. The CDR3: CAQIYTTGWFKIF. The CDR3 DNA follows: TGTGCCCAAATCTATACCACTGGTTGGTTCAAGATATTT.

This clone is medium-sized within its sample. The chain joins TRGV5 to TRGJ1 or TRGJ2. The J gene, left out of TCRdb, was set here by checking the DNA against germline. The germline V gene has CDR1 VINAFY and CDR2 YDVSNSKD. The CDR3 has 13 amino acids. Losses at the gene ends were 3 bases for V and 3 bases for J; bases not matched to a gene: 5. Here the CDR3 DNA reads TGTGCCACCTGGGACGGGTTTTATTATAAGAAACTCTTT. It specifies CATWDGFYYKKLF.

This clone is large within its sample. This chain uses TRGV4 with TRGJ1 or TRGJ2. No J gene was available from TCRdb, and it was assigned here by a germline match of the DNA. V lost 3 bases to trimming and J lost 4 bases; unmatched junction nucleotides: 6. The CDR3 length is 13 residues. Germline V CDR1 and CDR2: EGSTGY, YDSYTSSV. CDR3 nucleotides: TGTGCCACCTGGGATCGGCCCTATTATAAGAAACTCTTT. It translates to CATWDRPYYKKLF.

Remarks on this clone: The amino acid sequence in TCRdb belongs to a much larger clone and departs from this DNA's translation at residue 3, likely a sequencing read error; the sequence shown is translated from the DNA. Here the V gene is TRGV2, but the J gene went uncalled. Germline values: CDR1 EGSNGY, CDR2 YDSYNSKV. The CDR3 consists of 11 residues. This CDR3 is CASWDPRRELF. The CDR3 bases are TGTGCCTCCTGGGACCCGCGGAGGGAACTCTTT.

Notes on this clone: The DNA is omitted, as the CDR3 cannot be located on it reliably, and the CDR3 follows TCRdb's listing. No J gene was named, though the V gene is TRGV11. TRGV11 is filed as an ORF, its function uncertain. The CDR3 comprises 18 residues, both ends counted. The CDR3 loop reads CTTVPAGLGARSDWIKTF.

The V gene is TRGV2, the J gene TRGJP2. The J gene was missing in TCRdb and was found by matching the end of the DNA to germline. CDR1 and CDR2 from the germline V gene are EGSNGY and YDSYNSKV. J was trimmed by 0 bases and V by 5 bases; bases with no gene match: 9. The CDR3 is 16 amino acids. The CDR3 bases are TGTGCCACCTGGGGGGGGGTATATAGTAGTGATTGGATCAAGACGTTT. Translation gives CATWGGVYSSDWIKTF.

By share, this clone counts as large. The rearrangement links TRGV8 to TRGJ1 or TRGJ2. No J segment appears in TCRdb, so it was assigned here by matching the sequence to germline. This CDR3 has 11 amino acids. Germline lookup yields CDR1 VENAVY and CDR2 YDSYNSRV. V was clipped by 0 bases and J by 12 bases; unmatched bases: 5. The CDR3 region has the DNA TGTGCCACCTGGGATAGGTGGGTGAAACTCTTT. Translating it yields CATWDRWVKLF.

The chain links TRGV2 to TRGJP2. TCRdb leaves out the J gene; it was filled in here by matching the DNA to germline. The length of the CDR3 is 17 residues. Germline V gene lookup returns CDR1 EGSNGY and CDR2 YDSYNSKV. V lost 0 bases and J lost 5; bases outside the gene matches: 12. The CDR3 reads CATWDGPGKGSDWIKTF. The CDR3 DNA follows: TGTGCCACCTGGGACGGGCCTGGAAAGGGGAGTGATTGGATCAAGACGTTT.

The chain recombines TRGV4 with TRGJP1. Assignment of the J gene here rests on matching the DNA to germline, because TCRdb gives none. CDR1 EGSTGY and CDR2 YDSYTSSV come from the germline V gene. The CDR3 consists of 12 residues. After removal of 1 base from V and 9 bases from J, the junction contained 2 bases not matched to a gene. The CDR3 coding sequence is TGTGCCACCTGGGATGGTAGTTGGTTCAAGATATTT. It codes for CATWDGSWFKIF.

The chain is built from TRGV10 and TRGJ1 or TRGJ2. In the absence of a J gene in TCRdb, the DNA was matched to germline to assign it here. TRGV10 is reported as an ORF; its role is uncertain. The CDR3 has 11 residues. J was trimmed by 8 bases and V by 8 bases; bases with no gene match: 7. The CDR3 DNA reads TGTGCTGCGTGGGATGTAGATAAGAAACTCTTT. It translates to CAAWDVDKKLF.

This clone is termed large. The rearrangement links TRGV10 to TRGJP1. TCRdb records no J gene; here it was assigned by comparing the DNA to germline. TRGV10 is known as an ORF, though its function is uncertain. With V trimmed by 8 bases and J by 2 bases, 9 bases remained unmatched. CDR3 size: 15 residues. The CDR3 loop is CAAWEVKTTGWFKIF. The CDR3 DNA reads TGTGCTGCGTGGGAGGTGAAGACCACTGGTTGGTTCAAGATATTT.

The genes are TRGV10 and TRGJP1. TCRdb is silent on the J gene; assignment here came from matching the DNA to germline. TRGV10 is marked as an open reading frame, function uncertain. The trim removed 8 bases at V and 11 bases at J, leaving 18 bases unmatched. The CDR3 consists of 15 residues. The CDR3 bases are TGTGCTGCGTGGGATAAGAGGGGGGTCGGATGGTTCAAGATATTT. Translating gives CAAWDKRGVGWFKIF.

By sample share, this clone is large. The chain recombines TRGV2 with TRGJP2. TCRdb lists no J gene, so it was determined here by aligning the DNA to germline. The ends lost 1 base at V and 2 bases at J; junction bases unmatched: 4. The CDR3 sequence is 15 residues long. In germline, CDR1 is EGSNGY, CDR2 YDSYNSKV. CDR3 region: CATWDGLSSDWIKTF. CDR3 coding DNA: TGTGCCACCTGGGACGGCCTAAGTAGTGATTGGATCAAGACGTTT.

This clone is medium-sized within its sample. The rearrangement links TRGV8 to TRGJ1 or TRGJ2. No J segment appears in TCRdb, so it was assigned here by matching the sequence to germline. Germline V gene lookup returns CDR1 VENAVY and CDR2 YDSYNSRV. CDR3 length: 11 amino acids. V shed 4 bases, J shed 9 bases, and the junction held 6 bases outside the gene matches. CDR3 residues: CATWDHIKKLF. As DNA, the CDR3 is TGTGCCACCTGGGACCACATTAAGAAACTCTTT.

In its sample, this clone was seen a few times. The chain uses TRGV4 and TRGJ1 or TRGJ2. Germline matching of the DNA provided the J gene here, since TCRdb leaves it blank. The germline V gene encodes CDR1 EGSTGY and CDR2 YDSYTSSV. V shed 11 bases, J shed 3 bases, and the junction held 10 bases outside the gene matches. The CDR3 sequence is 12 residues long. The CDR3 is CAKRRGYYKKLF. The DNA of the CDR3 is TGTGCCAAACGACGGGGTTATTATAAGAAACTCTTT.

Worth noting for this clone: The DNA is left out, because the CDR3 cannot be placed on it with certainty; the CDR3 is given as TCRdb lists it. No J gene was assigned, while the V gene was called as TRGV4. The CDR3 spans 19 residues, counting both ends. Germline loops: CDR1 EGSTGY, CDR2 YDSYTSSV. The CDR3 protein is CATWDGLNIRNSLAVEQHF.

Turning to this clone: It is unclear where the CDR3 begins or ends on the DNA, so no DNA is shown, and the CDR3 is as TCRdb lists it. Called V gene: TRGV3; the J gene was not called. Ends included, the CDR3 has 21 residues. Germline loops: CDR1 VTNTFY, CDR2 YDVSTARD (reference sequence). The CDR3: CATWDFGVGIIRNSLAVEQHF.